Listed here are 19 T cell receptor beta chains from one sample, sequenced in a study of blood T cell repertoires in COVID-19. Some clones are missing from TCRdb's copy, which holds only in-frame ones; the method was immunoSEQ multiplex PCR. This sample has roughly 200,000 clones, with 70% to 90% found just once. The specimen sequenced was peripheral blood. All receptors come from a person aged 65 to 79 with COVID-19, enrolled during active disease.

V gene TRBV19 combines with J gene TRBJ2-1; 7 bases map to TRBD2. V trimming: 0 bases; J trimming: 0 bases; junction bases outside the gene matches: 5. Germline CDR1 LNHDA, CDR2 SQIVND (reference sequence). The CDR3 is made up of 17 amino acids. CDR3 sequence reads: CASSIDLGGISYNEQFF. CDR3 DNA sequence: TGTGCCAGTAGTATAGATCTGGGAGGGATCTCCTACAATGAGCAGTTCTTC.

This clone was picked up one time. The CDR3 here is CASSLAAGPVYGYTF. For the CDR3, the DNA is TGTGCCAGCAGCTTAGCGGCAGGGCCCGTCTATGGCTACACCTTC. This chain uses TRBV7-2 with TRBJ1-2; maybe TRBD1 (5 bases). The CDR3 is made up of 15 amino acids. V shed 0 bases and J shed 4 bases, with 12 bases lying between them. Germline V gene lookup returns CDR1 SGHTA and CDR2 FQGNSA. Variable domain in full (rest from reference TRBV7-2 and TRBJ1-2): GAGVSQSPSNKVTEKGKDVELRCDPISGHTALYWYRQSLGQGLEFLIYFQGNSAPDKSGLPSDRFSAERTGGSVSTLTIQRTQQEDSAVYLCASSLAAGPVYGYTFGSGTRLTVV.

This clone was counted only a few times. The J gene is TRBJ2-1, the V gene TRBV23-1, with 16 bases identical to TRBD2. TRBV23-1 belongs to the ORF category, with a function that is uncertain. This CDR3 has 14 amino acids. Trimming cost V 8 bases and J 15 bases; bases outside gene matches: 10. The DNA for the CDR3 is TGCGCCAGCGGTCGTCCCGGGACTAGCGGGAGGGGGTTCTTC. This codes for CASGRPGTSGRGFF.

CDR3 coding DNA: TGTGCCAGCAGCTTAAGACTACAGGGAATCGGGGAGCTGTTTTTT. Its protein product is CASSLRLQGIGELFF. The chain joins TRBV7-6 to TRBJ2-2, with D possibly matching TRBD1 (6 bases). Germline CDR1 SGHVS, CDR2 FNYEAQ. There are 15 residues in the CDR3. Trimming shortened V by 2 bases and J by 7 bases, and 14 bases separated the two germline ends.

This clone was picked up one time. The chain has TRBV27 and TRBJ1-6; no definite D call. Germline assignment: CDR1 MNHEY and CDR2 SMNVEV (reference sequence). The CDR3 sequence is 15 residues long. Deletions cut 5 bases from V and 9 bases from J, with 17 bases between. CDR3 region: CASSTLEGVRSPLHF. The CDR3 region has the DNA TGTGCCAGCAGTACCCTTGAGGGAGTGCGTTCACCCCTCCACTTT.

The chain combines TRBV27 with TRBJ2-7, with TRBD1 identical over 7 bases. The CDR3 consists of 13 residues. The trim removed 4 bases at V and 2 bases at J, leaving 2 bases unmatched. From germline, CDR1 is MNHEY and CDR2 SMNVEV (reference sequence). The CDR3 sequence is CASSYGTAYEQYF. CDR3 coding DNA: TGTGCCAGCAGTTACGGGACAGCCTACGAGCAGTACTTC.

The chain recombines TRBV6-5 with TRBJ2-1; D remains unclear. This CDR3 is built from 11 residues. Per germline, CDR1 MNHEY and CDR2 SVGAGI. V was pared by 2 bases and J by 9 bases, with 5 bases between. The CDR3 region is CASSYRSEQFF. The CDR3 region has the DNA TGTGCCAGCAGTTACCGCAGTGAGCAGTTCTTC.

The chain links TRBV7-3 to TRBJ1-1, with TRBD1 matching 12 bases. Germline CDR1 SGHTA, CDR2 FQGTGA. Germline trimming cut 4 bases from V and 4 bases from J; bases unmatched to any gene: 7. The length of the CDR3 is 16 residues. The CDR3 reads CASSSPGQGAGTEAFF. DNA of the CDR3: TGTGCCAGCAGCTCTCCGGGACAGGGGGCGGGCACTGAAGCTTTCTTT.

V and J are TRBV5-3 and TRBJ2-7; 8 nucleotides align to TRBD1. TRBV5-3 is an ORF, and what it does is uncertain. The CDR3 has 15 residues. J lost 3 bases, V lost 4 bases, and 9 bases had no gene match. CDR3 amino acids: CARSTTPGGSYEQYF. In DNA, the CDR3 is TGTGCCAGAAGCACGACTCCAGGGGGCAGCTACGAGCAGTACTTC.

The V and J genes are TRBV28 and TRBJ2-6; 12 positions match TRBD1. The germline V gene encodes CDR1 MDHEN and CDR2 SYDVKM. This CDR3 spans 21 amino acids. V shed 5 bases and J 1 base; nucleotides not matched to a gene: 15. The CDR3 DNA follows: TGTGCCAGCAGTCCATTCCGGGACAGGGGGCCAATCATATCTGGGGCCAACGTCCTGACTTTC. It yields the protein CASSPFRDRGPIISGANVLTF.

This clone has only a few counts. The chain recombines TRBV19 with TRBJ1-5; D might be TRBD1 (6 bases). Germline V gene lookup returns CDR1 LNHDA and CDR2 SQIVND (reference sequence). This CDR3 is 13 amino acids long. Deletions cut 6 bases from V and 5 bases from J, with 11 bases between. CDR3 sequence: CASRLQGDQPQHF. The CDR3 DNA follows: TGTGCCAGTAGGCTACAGGGAGATCAGCCCCAGCATTTT.

This clone has a single count. This chain links TRBV12-3 or TRBV12-4 with TRBJ2-7; 7 nucleotides line up with TRBD2. The CDR3 runs 13 residues. Losses at the gene ends were 6 bases for V and 3 bases for J; bases not matched to a gene: 5. The chain's CDR3 is CASRPAGVYEQYF. The CDR3 DNA reads as TGTGCCAGCAGGCCGGCGGGAGTCTACGAGCAGTACTTC.

This clone has only one observation. The chain recombines TRBV3-1 (or the pseudogene TRBV3-2) with TRBJ2-3; tentatively, D is TRBD2 (7 bases). The CDR3 runs 15 residues. Per germline, CDR1 LGHDT and CDR2 YNNKEL (reference sequence). Trimming took 0 bases from V and 4 from J, leaving 11 bases between them. The CDR3 coding sequence is TGTGCCAGCAGCCAAGAGGGGGGGCGGGCAGATACGCAGTATTTT. Amino acid sequence: CASSQEGGRADTQYF.

This clone was counted a few times. The V and J genes are TRBV7-2 and TRBJ1-5; 7 bases match TRBD1. The germline V gene encodes CDR1 SGHTA and CDR2 FQGNSA. The CDR3 is 15 amino acids. The junction had 3 bases not matched to a gene; V was cut back by 1 base and J by 3 bases. CDR3 nucleotide sequence: TGTGCCAGCAGCTTAGGTGACAGGGTCAATCAGCCCCAGCATTTT. This codes for CASSLGDRVNQPQHF.

V is TRBV15 and J is TRBJ2-3; 9 nucleotides align to TRBD1. CDR3 length: 18 residues. CDR1 is LNHNV and CDR2 is YYDKDF in the germline V gene (reference sequence). Trimming removed 3 bases from V and 5 bases from J; junction bases left unmatched: 15. The CDR3 nucleotides read TGTGCCACCAGCAGCGACATTGCCGGGACAGGGACAGGAGATACGCAGTATTTT. This gives the protein CATSSDIAGTGTGDTQYF.

Only one count was recorded for this clone. The J gene is TRBJ2-2, the V gene TRBV2, with TRBD1 identical over 7 bases. This CDR3 region has 14 residues. The V gene end was trimmed by 1 base and the J gene end by 7 bases; junction bases not matched to a gene: 3. Germline V gene data show CDR1 as SNHLY and CDR2 as FYNNEI. CDR3 nucleotide sequence: TGTGCCAGCAGTGAAGTAAGGGGGCACGGGGAGCTGTTTTTT. It yields the protein CASSEVRGHGELFF.

Only a few counts were recorded for this clone. The chain is built from TRBV5-1 and TRBJ2-3; 14 bases align to TRBD2. CDR3 size: 16 residues. Germline assignment: CDR1 SGHRS and CDR2 YFSETQ. V dropped 0 bases and J dropped 4; count of bases not matched to a gene: 1. CDR3 DNA: TGCGCCAGCAGCTTGGGACTAGCGGGGGGGTCAGATACGCAGTATTTT. It specifies CASSLGLAGGSDTQYF.

Worth noting for this clone: At the DNA level, this CDR3 is encoded by other sequences in the same sample as well. The chain uses TRBV28 and TRBJ1-1; 9 nucleotides align to TRBD1. The V and J ends lost 5 bases and 2 bases, in that order; junction bases with no gene match: 3. The germline CDR1 and CDR2 sequences are MDHEN and SYDVKM. The CDR3 runs 14 residues. The CDR3 DNA reads as TGTGCCAGCAGTCTGGGACAGGGTAACACTGAAGCTTTCTTT. Translating it yields CASSLGQGNTEAFF.

This clone was counted a single time. The V call is TRBV7-9, the J call TRBJ1-5, with 8 bases matching TRBD1. V dropped 5 bases and J dropped 9; count of bases not matched to a gene: 6. This CDR3 is built from 13 residues. CDR1 is SEHNR, CDR2 FQNEAQ, per germline (reference sequence). CDR3 sequence reads: CASSPTGDGPQHF. The CDR3 nucleotides read TGTGCCAGCAGCCCGACAGGGGATGGGCCCCAGCATTTT.